The present T cell receptor (beta chain) was sequenced within a study of blood T cells in healthy people across ages. A sample-barcoded 5' primer and a J-beta primer mix were used in a second PCR of roughly 6 to 11 cycles. TCRdb processed the 5' RACE reads anew with MiXCR; each CDR3 protein has one entry. The sample consists of 1,500,000 or so distinct CDR3 sequences, 35% to 45% of them appearing once. The CDR3 consists of 14 residues. CDR1 is SGDLS and CDR2 is YYNGEE in the germline V gene. With 3 bases removed from V and 4 bases from J, the gap between germline ends came to 13 bases. This clonotype appeared a few times.

J is TRBJ1-1 and V is TRBV9; D uncertain. Sequenced: blood. This receptor was obtained from a woman aged 18-29 years in good health. CDR3 protein: CASSAGRTSTEAFF. In nucleotides, the CDR3 is TGTGCCAGCAGCGCCGGGCGAACGAGCACTGAAGCTTTCTTT. Drawing the rest from reference TRBV9 and TRBJ1-1, the complete variable domain is DSGVTQTPKHLITATGQRVTLRCSPRSGDLSVYWYQQSLDQGLQFLIQYYNGEERAKGNILERFSAQQFPDLHSELNLSSLELGDSALYFCASSAGRTSTEAFFGQGTRLTVV.